This T cell receptor (beta chain) was captured by sequencing in a study of blood T cells in healthy people across ages. Study outcomes and limitations: Conclusively comparing naive with antigen-experienced cells was impossible with unsorted PBMCs. Investigators treated diversity estimates from one million T cells as underestimates.

Together with a sample-barcoded 5' primer, a J-beta primer mix was included in a second PCR lasting 7 to 11 cycles. TCRdb re-called the 5' RACE reads with MiXCR, one entry per CDR3 protein. The sample shows hundreds of thousands of distinct CDR3 sequences, about 56% of them seen only once. This clonotype turned up a few times. Antigen: not known. There are 11 residues in the CDR3. The germline V gene has CDR1 DFQATT and CDR2 SNEGSKA (reference sequence). Trimming removed 6 bases at V and 9 bases at J, with 12 bases between. No fewer than 5 micrograms of total RNA were isolated from every sample. The source is a man aged 40-49 years in good health. The gene calls are TRBV20-1 and TRBJ2-1; the D gene is possibly TRBD2 (5 bases). Sequenced input: blood. In DNA form, the CDR3 reads TGCAGTGCCCCTGGGAGTCCTGAGCAGTTCTTC. Its translation: CSAPGSPEQFF.